The 24 T cell receptor beta chains below all came from one sample that was sequenced in a study of blood T cell repertoires in COVID-19. Produced via immunoSEQ multiplex PCR; TCRdb's table is partial and in-frame only. The sample gives 300,000 to 400,000 clones, roughly 90% of which show up once; about 7.3% is in the top ten. The sample comprised peripheral blood. Source of these receptors: a woman between 65 and 79 years old with COVID-19, enrolled during active disease.

The V gene is TRBV5-6, the J gene TRBJ1-2; the D gene is possibly TRBD1 (6 bases). V shed 4 bases and J shed 6 bases, with 19 bases lying between them. CDR1 and CDR2 (germline): SGHDT, YYEEEE. The CDR3 is 15 residues long. CDR3 bases: TGTGCCAGCAGCGCAACAGGGTCCGCTAGGGATGGCTACACCTTC. As protein: CASSATGSARDGYTF.

Concerning this clone: A read error may produce the germline difference seen at one junction end. J is TRBJ2-4 and V is TRBV12-5; D is unresolved. Looked up from germline, CDR1 is LGHNT and CDR2 is FRNRAP. The CDR3 is 13 amino acids. CDR3 coding DNA: TGTGCTAGTGGTGTGGTACTTTCGGACATTCAGTACTTC. Amino acids: CASGVVLSDIQYF.

This chain links TRBV27 with TRBJ1-6; a possible D gene is TRBD1 (6 bases). CDR1 MNHEY and CDR2 SMNVEV come from the germline V gene (reference sequence). Trimming shortened V by 3 bases and J by 7 bases, and 7 bases separated the two germline ends. The CDR3 loop spans 13 amino acids. For the CDR3, the DNA is TGTGCCAGCAGTTTTAGGGGGAATTCACCCCTCCACTTT. This codes for CASSFRGNSPLHF.

J is TRBJ1-3 and V is TRBV10-3, with D maybe TRBD1 (5 bases). Germline-derived CDR1 and CDR2 are ENHRY and SYGVKD. The CDR3 is made up of 19 amino acids. V was cut by 6 bases and J by 0 bases, with 24 bases left in between. The DNA for the CDR3 is TGTGCCATCAGGTTCCAGACAGATGGCGGACCCCGCTCTGGAAACACCATATATTTT. Its translation is CAIRFQTDGGPRSGNTIYF.

This clone came up a few times. In DNA form, the CDR3 reads TGCGCCAGCAGTGAGACAGCTGAAAAACTGTTTTTT. Its protein is CASSETAEKLFF. The V and J genes are TRBV10-2 and TRBJ1-4; no clear D gene. Trimming removed 2 bases at V and 7 bases at J, with 5 bases between. The CDR3 has 12 residues. Germline lookup yields CDR1 WSHSY and CDR2 SAAADI.

The count of this clone is one. The same CDR3 arises from other DNA sequences in this sample as well. This chain links TRBV5-1 with TRBJ1-1, with D unclear. CDR1 SGHRS and CDR2 YFSETQ come from the germline V gene. With 1 base removed from V and 4 bases from J, the gap between germline ends came to 5 bases. This CDR3 is 12 amino acids long. CDR3 protein: CASSLPGTEAFF. CDR3 nucleotides: TGCGCCAGCAGCTTGCCAGGCACTGAAGCTTTCTTT.

This clone was found once. The genes are TRBV19 and TRBJ1-1; no reliable D call. Trimming took off 1 base at V and 4 bases at J, with 13 bases between the two ends. CDR1 and CDR2 (germline): LNHDA, SQIVND (reference sequence). This CDR3 is 15 amino acids long. This chain's CDR3 is CASSIVGGRSTEAFF. CDR3 in DNA: TGTGCCAGTAGTATAGTAGGAGGGAGGAGCACTGAAGCTTTCTTT.

This clone was seen only a few times. V gene TRBV7-9 combines with J gene TRBJ2-5; D is unresolved. CDR3 length: 12 residues. Germline CDR1 is SEHNR and CDR2 is FQNEAQ (reference sequence). With 5 bases removed from V and 1 base from J, the gap between germline ends came to 5 bases. DNA for the CDR3: TGTGCCAGCAGCCCCGGCCAAGAGACCCAGTACTTC. Translated: CASSPGQETQYF.

This sequence joins TRBV29-1 and TRBJ1-1; D not resolved. CDR3 length equals 12 residues. Trimming stripped 3 bases from V and 6 bases from J, with 11 bases between. Germline V lookup: CDR1 SQVTM, CDR2 ANQGSEA. DNA for the CDR3: TGCAGCGTTGATGCCGGGTTCGCTGAAGCTTTCTTT. Translated: CSVDAGFAEAFF.

This chain uses TRBV21-1 with TRBJ1-5; no DNA check was done on the table's D call, TRBD1. TRBV21-1 is labeled a pseudogene. The CDR3 is 14 amino acids. CDR3 sequence (DNA): TGTGCCAGCAGCCAGGGGGCGCAAGGCCAGCCCCAGCATTTT. Translated: CASSQGAQGQPQHF.

This chain uses TRBV30 with TRBJ2-5; 8 bases are shared with TRBD2. This CDR3 contains 14 residues. Germline V gene sequence: CDR1 GTSNPN, CDR2 SVGIG (reference sequence). Germline trimming cut 4 bases from V and 5 bases from J; bases unmatched to any gene: 9. In DNA, the CDR3 is TGTGCCTGGAAGGCTAGCGGGTTCTGGGAGACCCAGTACTTC. Translating it yields CAWKASGFWETQYF.

Regarding this clone: A junction boundary mismatches the germline segment, possibly from a read error. This chain links TRBV12-3 or TRBV12-4 with TRBJ1-5; the D is unclear. This CDR3 comprises 13 residues. CDR3 amino acids: CASSLAGEQPQHF. CDR3 DNA: TGTGCCAGCAGTCTAGCGGGAGAACAGCCCCAGCATTTT.

The chain uses TRBV27 and TRBJ1-6, with 8 bases matching TRBD1. CDR3 length: 15 amino acids. Germline loops: CDR1 MNHEY, CDR2 SMNVEV (reference sequence). V gave up 3 bases and J gave up 6 bases; unmatched junction bases: 4. The CDR3 coding sequence is TGTGCCAGCAGTTTGGGGACAGGTCCTAATTCACCCCTCCACTTT. It translates to CASSLGTGPNSPLHF.

This clone was seen only once. The chain carries TRBV5-1 and TRBJ2-2; maybe TRBD2 (5 bases). Trimming took 0 bases from V and 7 from J, leaving 7 bases between them. In germline, CDR1 is SGHRS, CDR2 YFSETQ. CDR3 length equals 13 residues. CDR3 bases: TGCGCCAGCAGCTTGGGGAGGTACGGGGAGCTGTTTTTT. Encoded protein: CASSLGRYGELFF.

This chain connects TRBV4-1 to TRBJ1-2; 7 bases are a match to TRBD1. Trimming at V came to 3 bases and at J to 4 bases, leaving 11 bases not matched to a gene. CDR3 length: 16 amino acids. The V gene's germline CDR1 is MGHRA and CDR2 YSYEKL. CDR3 nucleotide sequence: TGCGCCAGCAGCCACGGAATCCCGGGACAGCCCTATGGCTACACCTTC. It codes for CASSHGIPGQPYGYTF.

The chain uses TRBV6-5 and TRBJ2-1; 8 bases align to TRBD2. CDR1 is MNHEY, CDR2 SVGAGI, per germline. The trim removed 7 bases at V and 8 bases at J, leaving 13 bases unmatched. The CDR3 runs to 15 residues. For the CDR3, the DNA is TGTGCCAGCAAGGTGGGAGCGGGGGCTTTCTATGAGCAGTTCTTC. This codes for CASKVGAGAFYEQFF.

This sequence joins TRBV19 and TRBJ1-6; D perhaps matches TRBD1 (6 bases). The CDR3 loop spans 15 amino acids. V lost 4 bases to trimming and J lost 10 bases, with 17 bases between them. CDR1 and CDR2 from the germline V gene are LNHDA and SQIVND (reference sequence). CDR3 in amino acids: CASSKAGARESPLHF. In nucleotides, the CDR3 is TGTGCCAGTAGTAAGGCAGGGGCGCGTGAGTCACCCCTCCACTTT. Full variable domain (outside the CDR3, taken from reference TRBV19 and TRBJ1-6): DGGITQSPKYLFRKEGQNVTLSCEQNLNHDAMYWYRQDPGQGLRLIYYSQIVNDFQKGDIAEGYSVSREKKESFPLTVTSAQKNPTAFYLCASSKAGARESPLHFGNGTRLTVT.

The rearrangement links TRBV21-1 to TRBJ2-4; the D call of TRBD2 is as the table states it, not checked on the DNA. TRBV21-1 is recorded as a pseudogene. This CDR3 spans 13 amino acids. The CDR3 coding sequence is TGTGCCAGCACCAAGGGAGGAGGTGACATTCAGTACTTC. Residues: CASTKGGGDIQYF.

The chain's CDR3 is CASSEAEGRNQPQHF. The DNA of the CDR3 is TGTGCCAGCAGTGAAGCGGAGGGGAGGAATCAGCCCCAGCATTTT. The chain combines TRBV6-1 with TRBJ1-5, with D perhaps matching TRBD1 (5 bases). The germline CDR1 and CDR2 sequences are MNHNS and SASEGT. This CDR3 contains 15 residues. The ends were cut back, 0 bases at V and 4 bases at J, with 10 bases in the middle.

The chain is built from TRBV5-4 and TRBJ1-2; TRBD1 aligns across 9 bases. Germline-derived CDR1 and CDR2 are SGHNT and YYREEE (reference sequence). The V gene end was trimmed by 3 bases and the J gene end by 8 bases; junction bases not matched to a gene: 5. The CDR3 loop spans 13 amino acids. CDR3 bases: TGTGCCAGCAGCTCACAGGGGGCGGGAGGCTACACCTTC. It translates to CASSSQGAGGYTF.

This chain links TRBV30 with TRBJ1-6, with 8 bases lining up with TRBD1. J was trimmed by 4 bases and V by 0 bases; bases with no gene match: 8. The CDR3 is 17 residues long. Looked up from germline, CDR1 is GTSNPN and CDR2 is SVGIG (reference sequence). CDR3 in amino acids: CAWSVPNNRGYNSPLHF. For the CDR3, the DNA is TGTGCCTGGAGTGTACCCAACAACAGGGGGTATAATTCACCCCTCCACTTT. Filled out from reference TRBV30 and TRBJ1-6, the complete variable domain reads SQTIHQWPATLVQPVGSPLSLECTVEGTSNPNLYWYRQAAGRGLQLLFYSVGIGQISSEVPQNLSASRPQDRQFILSSKKLLLSDSGFYLCAWSVPNNRGYNSPLHFGNGTRLTVT.

The rearrangement joins TRBV3-1 (or the pseudogene TRBV3-2) to TRBJ1-2; 8 bases are a match to TRBD1. The CDR3 has 14 amino acids. Germline lookup yields CDR1 LGHDT and CDR2 YNNKEL (reference sequence). Trimming at V came to 3 bases and at J to 6 bases, leaving 6 bases not matched to a gene. The CDR3 bases are TGTGCCAGCAGCCACAGGACAGGGACGAATGGCTACACCTTC. It specifies CASSHRTGTNGYTF.

J is TRBJ1-2 and V is TRBV6-5, with TRBD1 matching over 8 bases. The CDR3 length is 13 residues. The germline V gene has CDR1 MNHEY and CDR2 SVGAGI. V lost 4 bases to trimming and J lost 3 bases; unmatched junction nucleotides: 1. The CDR3, as DNA: TGTGCCAGCAGTTCACAGGGGGACTATGGCTACACCTTC. Its protein product is CASSSQGDYGYTF.

This chain uses TRBV5-1 with TRBJ1-1; unclear D gene. CDR3 length: 16 amino acids. CDR1 and CDR2 from the germline V gene are SGHRS and YFSETQ. Trimming shortened V by 0 bases and J by 0 bases, and 12 bases separated the two germline ends. For the CDR3, the DNA is TGCGCCAGCAGCTTGGAACCCGCAGGCCTGAACACTGAAGCTTTCTTT. Translating gives CASSLEPAGLNTEAFF.